Sequencing of this TCR beta chain was carried out in a study of CD8 T cells in ankylosing spondylitis. By quantitative 5'-RACE with molecular barcodes, the TCR beta libraries were made. TCRdb recomputed calls from the 5' RACE reads with MiXCR, one row per CDR3 protein. The sample records about 340,000 distinct CDR3 sequences, 14% to 15% being singletons. General study results and limits: A motif of roughly 8 highly homologous TCR beta variants was seen as apparently characteristic of ankylosing spondylitis blood. There were earlier reports of some motif variants in reactive arthritis synovial fluid and blood. Significant enrichment of disease-linked clones was reported in matched ankylosing spondylitis synovial fluid.

The CDR3 consists of 14 residues. Germline assignment: CDR1 MGHRA and CDR2 YSYEKL. V lost 5 bases and J lost 1, with 11 bases in between. This clonotype was recorded many times. What it recognizes is unknown. The sequenced sample was blood, either unsorted or a sorted T cell fraction (not recorded which). The chain uses TRBV4-1 and TRBJ1-1; D is possibly TRBD1 (5 bases). The sequence was collected from a male donor with ankylosing spondylitis or in good health (not recorded which). CDR3 protein: CASSSRTKNTEAFF. The CDR3 DNA sequence: TGCGCCAGCAGCTCTCGGACAAAGAACACTGAAGCTTTCTTT.